These 22 T cell receptor beta chains were sequenced from one sample in a study of CD8 T cells in Susac syndrome. Random hexamers served to reverse transcribe roughly 0.5 to 1 ug RNA. TCRdb used MiXCR to reprocess the immunoSEQ multiplex PCR reads, holding one entry per CDR3 protein. The sample yields about 150,000 distinct CDR3 sequences, about 94% seen once. The sequencing sample was made of CD8+ T cells from PBMCs. These receptors originate from a human donor with multiple sclerosis.

In nucleotides, the CDR3 is TGCAGTGCTAGGGCCCCCAAGGGGAGGGCTCTTCAGCCCCAGCATTTT. Protein product: CSARAPKGRALQPQHF. The V gene is TRBV20-1, the J gene TRBJ1-5, with D perhaps TRBD1 (5 bases). Trimming stripped 3 bases from V and 6 bases from J, with 21 bases between. In germline, CDR1 is DFQATT, CDR2 SNEGSKA (reference sequence). The CDR3 length is 16 residues.

The chain couples TRBV13 to TRBJ2-2, with TRBD1 matching over 9 bases. The CDR3 has 15 amino acids. CDR1 is PRHDT, CDR2 FYEKMQ, per germline (reference sequence). V was clipped by 7 bases and J by 3 bases; unmatched bases: 6. This chain's CDR3 is CASTHTGGDTGELFF. CDR3 DNA sequence: TGTGCCAGCACCCACACAGGGGGCGACACCGGGGAGCTGTTTTTT.

This chain uses TRBV2 with TRBJ1-1; 8 bases are a match to TRBD1. The V and J ends lost 8 bases and 6 bases, in that order; junction bases with no gene match: 5. From germline, CDR1 is SNHLY and CDR2 FYNNEI. CDR3 length: 12 amino acids. CDR3 in amino acids: CASGDRGSEAFF. CDR3 coding DNA: TGTGCCAGCGGAGACAGGGGCTCTGAAGCTTTCTTT.

The chain couples TRBV6-5 to TRBJ2-3; TRBD2 might be the D (7 bases). V lost 2 bases to trimming and J lost 7 bases, with 19 bases between them. Germline V gene sequence: CDR1 MNHEY, CDR2 SVGAGI. The CDR3 extends over 16 amino acids. The CDR3 spells CASSYPSSGGEYTQYF. The DNA of the CDR3 is TGTGCCAGCAGTTACCCCTCGTCGGGGGGCGAATATACGCAGTATTTT.

The CDR3 loop reads CASSIRTGGFNQPQHF. Here the CDR3 DNA reads TGTGCCAGCAGCATAAGGACAGGGGGCTTCAATCAGCCCCAGCATTTT. This chain connects TRBV13 to TRBJ1-5; 11 bases align to TRBD1. Germline loops: CDR1 PRHDT, CDR2 FYEKMQ (reference sequence). After removal of 5 bases from V and 3 bases from J, the junction contained 6 bases not matched to a gene. The CDR3 sequence is 16 residues long. Using reference TRBV13 and TRBJ1-5 for the parts outside the CDR3, the full variable domain is AAGVIQSPRHLIKEKRETATLKCYPIPRHDTVYWYQQGPGQDPQFLISFYEKMQSDKGSIPDRFSAQQFSDYHSELNMSSLELGDSALYFCASSIRTGGFNQPQHFGDGTRLSIL.

V usage is TRBV14 and J usage is TRBJ2-7, with a possible D match to TRBD1 (5 bases). The CDR3 totals 16 residues. The V gene lost 1 base and the J gene lost 2 bases, with 15 bases spanning the gap. Germline V gives CDR1 SGHDN, CDR2 FVKESK. The CDR3 DNA reads as TGTGCCAGCAGCCAAGGCTACACAGGCCCAACCTACGAGCAGTACTTC. Protein sequence: CASSQGYTGPTYEQYF.

J is TRBJ1-2 and V is TRBV10-3, with D unclear. This CDR3 contains 13 residues. V lost 0 bases and J 5 bases, leaving 7 bases between the germline ends. CDR1 is ENHRY, CDR2 SYGVKD, per germline. CDR3 in amino acids: CAISESNVYGYTF. The CDR3 DNA reads as TGTGCCATCAGTGAGTCGAATGTATATGGCTACACCTTC.

V usage is TRBV2 and J usage is TRBJ1-2; tentatively, D is TRBD1 (5 bases). The CDR3 has 12 amino acids. The V gene's germline CDR1 is SNHLY and CDR2 FYNNEI. V gave up 8 bases and J gave up 4 bases, with 11 bases separating them. The CDR3 nucleotides read TGTGCCAGCGGCCTAGGGGTCTATGGCTACACCTTC. Translation: CASGLGVYGYTF.

This clonotype was recorded only once. The gene calls are TRBV7-9 and TRBJ2-1; no firm D call. Germline assignment: CDR1 SEHNR and CDR2 FQNEAQ (reference sequence). V was shortened by 5 bases and J by 4 bases, with 9 bases between the two germline ends. The CDR3 is 13 amino acids. CDR3 in DNA: TGTGCCAGCAGCCTAGTCCAGTACAATGAGCAGTTCTTC. Amino acids: CASSLVQYNEQFF.

This chain connects TRBV20-1 to TRBJ1-4; D is possibly TRBD1 (5 bases). Germline CDR1 and CDR2: DFQATT and SNEGSKA (reference sequence). Trimming left V 6 bases short and J 2 bases short, with 28 bases between. The CDR3 length is 19 residues. DNA for the CDR3: TGCAGTGCCCTCTCCGCGGACACCCCACCGACGAGCACTAATGAAAAACTGTTTTTT. Amino acids: CSALSADTPPTSTNEKLFF.

CDR3: CASSDRDRGSYEQYF. DNA for the CDR3: TGTGCCAGCAGCGACCGGGACAGAGGGTCCTACGAGCAGTACTTC. This rearrangement joins TRBV5-6 to TRBJ2-7, with 7 bases aligning to TRBD1. The junction had 8 bases not matched to a gene; V was cut back by 4 bases and J by 1 base. The germline gives CDR1 SGHDT, CDR2 YYEEEE. The CDR3 loop spans 15 amino acids.

The chain is built from TRBV7-9 and TRBJ2-5, with 9 bases that match TRBD2. With 7 bases clipped from V and 6 bases from J, the junction kept 6 bases outside the gene matches. CDR1 SEHNR and CDR2 FQNEAQ come from the germline V gene (reference sequence). The CDR3 runs 13 residues. In DNA, the CDR3 is TGTGCCAGCACCGGCGGGGGGGCGAAGACCCAGTACTTC. This gives the protein CASTGGGAKTQYF.

The chain joins TRBV20-1 to TRBJ1-1, with TRBD1 matching 7 bases. V trimming: 0 bases; J trimming: 0 bases; junction bases outside the gene matches: 7. The CDR3 consists of 16 residues. Germline loops: CDR1 DFQATT, CDR2 SNEGSKA (reference sequence). The CDR3 sequence is CSARDPWDSMNTEAFF. In nucleotides, the CDR3 is TGCAGTGCTAGAGATCCGTGGGACAGCATGAACACTGAAGCTTTCTTT.

The V and J genes are TRBV2 and TRBJ1-1; D uncertain. V lost 7 bases and J 1 base, leaving 4 bases between the germline ends. This CDR3 comprises 11 residues. CDR1 is SNHLY and CDR2 is FYNNEI in the germline V gene. The CDR3 spells CASIGNTEAFF. The CDR3 DNA follows: TGTGCCAGCATTGGGAACACTGAAGCTTTCTTT.

V and J are TRBV3-1 and TRBJ2-5, with D unclear. CDR1 is LGHDT, CDR2 YNNKEL, per germline (reference sequence). There are 16 residues in the CDR3. V was clipped by 0 bases and J by 2 bases, with 13 bases between them. This chain's CDR3 is CASSQELLSDQETQYF. CDR3 nucleotides: TGTGCCAGCAGCCAAGAATTGTTGTCAGATCAAGAGACCCAGTACTTC.

The V gene is TRBV3-1, the J gene TRBJ2-7; the D is unclear. Trimming removed 0 bases from V and 0 bases from J, with 9 bases in between. The length of the CDR3 is 15 residues. The germline gives CDR1 LGHDT, CDR2 YNNKEL (reference sequence). In DNA, the CDR3 is TGTGCCAGCAGCCAAGATCTTGGTAACTCCTACGAGCAGTACTTC. This translates into CASSQDLGNSYEQYF.

V and J are TRBV9 and TRBJ1-2; D is ambiguous. V was shortened by 5 bases and J by 7 bases, with 9 bases between the two germline ends. The CDR3 is made up of 11 amino acids. Germline loops: CDR1 SGDLS, CDR2 YYNGEE. The CDR3 DNA follows: TGTGCCAGCAGGGGATGGTCTGGCTACACCTTC. Translated: CASRGWSGYTF. The whole variable domain, remainder taken from reference TRBV9 and TRBJ1-2, is DSGVTQTPKHLITATGQRVTLRCSPRSGDLSVYWYQQSLDQGLQFLIQYYNGEERAKGNILERFSAQQFPDLHSELNLSSLELGDSALYFCASRGWSGYTFGSGTRLTVV.

This clonotype occurred a few times. The chain links TRBV27 to TRBJ2-2, with a weak D call TRBD1 (5 bases). This CDR3 spans 13 amino acids. Trimming took off 9 bases at V and 2 bases at J, with 10 bases between the two ends. Looked up from germline, CDR1 is MNHEY and CDR2 is SMNVEV (reference sequence). CDR3 DNA sequence: TGTGCCAGTTCAGGGTCCAACACCGGGGAGCTGTTTTTT. Protein sequence: CASSGSNTGELFF.

V is TRBV15 and J is TRBJ2-5, with D tentatively TRBD1 (5 bases). The germline V gene has CDR1 LNHNV and CDR2 YYDKDF (reference sequence). V lost 0 bases, J lost 3 bases, and 5 bases lay in between. The CDR3 loop spans 13 amino acids. The CDR3 nucleotides read TGTGCCACCAGCAGAGAGGACAAAGAGACCCAGTACTTC. Encoded protein: CATSREDKETQYF.

This sequence joins TRBV3-1 and TRBJ1-1, with a possible D match to TRBD1 (5 bases). Looked up from germline, CDR1 is LGHDT and CDR2 is YNNKEL (reference sequence). V dropped 1 base and J dropped 0 bases, with 9 bases sitting between them. The length of the CDR3 is 15 residues. The CDR3 reads CASSQGQLMNTEAFF. Here the CDR3 DNA reads TGTGCCAGCAGCCAAGGACAGTTAATGAACACTGAAGCTTTCTTT.

This chain uses TRBV2 with TRBJ1-2; tentative D call: TRBD1 (5 bases). Trimming removed 7 bases from V and 0 bases from J, with 9 bases in between. This CDR3 comprises 13 residues. Germline assignment: CDR1 SNHLY and CDR2 FYNNEI. CDR3 in DNA: TGTGCCAGCATGGCGACAGCTAACTATGGCTACACCTTC. Translation gives CASMATANYGYTF.

The chain joins TRBV29-1 to TRBJ1-1; D is unresolved. The ends were cut back, 0 bases at V and 0 bases at J, with 11 bases in the middle. Germline CDR1 and CDR2: SQVTM and ANQGSEA. The CDR3 is 15 residues long. The CDR3, as DNA: TGCAGCGTTGAAGATCGGGCCAGTTTGAACACTGAAGCTTTCTTT. It encodes CSVEDRASLNTEAFF.